Below, 12 T cell receptor beta chains from the same sample are listed, as sequenced in a study of blood T cell repertoires in COVID-19 (dated by TCRdb to 2018 to 2021). To prepare the library, the immunoSEQ multiplex PCR assay was applied. TCRdb took this table from immuneACCESS and kept in-frame rearrangements with V and J called. Such tables lack part of the clones; where checked against another copy, unresolved V genes explain under half of the gap, and the rest is unexplained. A total of under 150,000 clones appear in this sample, about 88% of them only once. Jointly, the top ten make up over 2% of the sample. Sequenced input: peripheral blood. Receptors originate from a human donor in a cohort sampled during active COVID-19.

This sequence joins TRBV19 and TRBJ2-1, with TRBD2 matching 11 bases. Germline lookup yields CDR1 LNHDA and CDR2 SQIVND (reference sequence). The J segment lost 0 bases and the V segment lost 5 bases, leaving 6 bases of the junction unmatched. CDR3 length: 17 residues. The CDR3 reads CASSRLAGRSSYNEQFF. The CDR3 bases are TGTGCCAGTAGTCGACTAGCGGGAAGGAGCTCCTACAATGAGCAGTTCTTC.

This clone was picked up one time. The J gene is TRBJ2-1, the V gene TRBV19; 7 positions agree with TRBD2. Germline V gene lookup returns CDR1 LNHDA and CDR2 SQIVND (reference sequence). Unmatched junction bases numbered 16, after V lost 5 bases and J lost 6 bases. The CDR3 is 17 residues long. CDR3 protein: CASSAGTGRERTNEQFF. The CDR3 DNA follows: TGTGCCAGTAGTGCGGGGACGGGGCGGGAGAGGACCAATGAGCAGTTCTTC. Drawing the rest from reference TRBV19 and TRBJ2-1, the complete variable domain is DGGITQSPKYLFRKEGQNVTLSCEQNLNHDAMYWYRQDPGQGLRLIYYSQIVNDFQKGDIAEGYSVSREKKESFPLTVTSAQKNPTAFYLCASSAGTGRERTNEQFFGPGTRLTVL.

The V call is TRBV28, the J call TRBJ2-1; TRBD1 might be the D (6 bases). The CDR3 has 12 residues. The germline V gene has CDR1 MDHEN and CDR2 SYDVKM. The V end lost 6 bases, the J end lost 12 bases, and 15 bases lay between the germline ends. Written as DNA, the CDR3 is TGTGCCAGCAGCCTAACAGGGTTTAGGCAGTTCTTC. Protein: CASSLTGFRQFF.

The chain carries TRBV7-9 and TRBJ1-4, with TRBD1 as a possible D gene (5 bases). V dropped 1 base and J dropped 4 bases, with 13 bases sitting between them. Germline-derived CDR1 and CDR2 are SEHNR and FQNEAQ (reference sequence). The CDR3 loop spans 16 amino acids. CDR3 nucleotides: TGTGCCAGCAGCTTAGTCCCAGGGTCGGGTAATGAAAAACTGTTTTTT. Amino acids: CASSLVPGSGNEKLFF.

This chain links TRBV18 with TRBJ2-1; 11 bases agree with TRBD2. This CDR3 has 14 residues. V shed 8 bases and J 9 bases; nucleotides not matched to a gene: 9. Germline V lookup: CDR1 KGHSH, CDR2 LQKENI. The DNA for the CDR3 is TGTGCCAGCCATACTAGCGGGAGTGGATCTGAGCAGTTCTTC. This codes for CASHTSGSGSEQFF.

The gene calls are TRBV3-1 (or the pseudogene TRBV3-2) and TRBJ1-4, with 7 nucleotides matching TRBD1. The germline CDR1 and CDR2 sequences are LGHDT and YNNKEL (reference sequence). CDR3 length: 16 residues. The ends lost 1 base at V and 4 bases at J; junction bases unmatched: 6. The CDR3 DNA follows: TGTGCCAGCAGCCAAGCCGGGACAGCCTATAATGAAAAACTGTTTTTT. Its protein product is CASSQAGTAYNEKLFF.

The V and J genes are TRBV6-5 and TRBJ1-4; TRBD1 aligns across 7 bases. The V gene's germline CDR1 is MNHEY and CDR2 SVGAGI. This CDR3 has 15 amino acids. Trimming took 6 bases from V and 5 from J; bases not matched to a gene: 9. In DNA, the CDR3 is TGTGCCAGCAGCTACAGGACAGGAAAAAATGAAAAACTGTTTTTT. Translated, it gives CASSYRTGKNEKLFF.

The count of this clone is one. This chain links TRBV5-5 with TRBJ1-2; possible D gene TRBD1, 5 bases. CDR1 and CDR2 (germline): SGHKS, YYEKEE (reference sequence). The CDR3 is made up of 15 amino acids. Trimming took off 1 base at V and 3 bases at J, with 13 bases between the two ends. CDR3 DNA: TGTGCCAGCAGCTTGTCTCAGGGTTCTTACTATGGCTACACCTTC. Translated: CASSLSQGSYYGYTF. Supplemented by reference TRBV5-5 and TRBJ1-2, the full variable domain reads DAGVTQSPTHLIKTRGQQVTLRCSPISGHKSVSWYQQVLGQGPQFIFQYYEKEERGRGNFPDRFSARQFPNYSSELNVNALLLGDSALYLCASSLSQGSYYGYTFGSGTRLTVV.

V gene TRBV10-3 combines with J gene TRBJ2-3; 7 nucleotides line up with TRBD1. CDR1 is ENHRY, CDR2 SYGVKD, per germline. The CDR3 has 15 residues. V trimming: 7 bases; J trimming: 0 bases; junction bases outside the gene matches: 7. This CDR3 reads CAITPGGASTDTQYF. CDR3 sequence (DNA): TGTGCCATCACCCCAGGGGGAGCCAGCACAGATACGCAGTATTTT.

This rearrangement joins TRBV11-2 to TRBJ1-3; D unclear. This CDR3 is built from 13 residues. V gave up 1 base and J gave up 2 bases, with 3 bases separating them. Germline V gene lookup returns CDR1 SGHAT and CDR2 FQNNGV. The CDR3 DNA follows: TGTGCCAGCAGCTTAGCTCCTGGAAACACCATATATTTT. It is translated as CASSLAPGNTIYF. The full variable domain, in which reference TRBV11-2 and TRBJ1-3 provide the parts outside the CDR3, is EAGVAQSPRYKIIEKRQSVAFWCNPISGHATLYWYQQILGQGPKLLIQFQNNGVVDDSQLPKDRFSAERLKGVDSTLKIQPAKLEDSAVYLCASSLAPGNTIYFGEGSWLTVV.

The rearrangement uses TRBV19 and TRBJ1-2; possibly TRBD1 for D (6 bases). The ends were cut back, 0 bases at V and 7 bases at J, with 12 bases in the middle. Germline V lookup: CDR1 LNHDA, CDR2 SQIVND (reference sequence). CDR3 size: 14 residues. CDR3 sequence: CASSIDVQGRGYTF. CDR3 DNA: TGTGCCAGTAGTATAGATGTACAGGGACGTGGCTACACCTTC. Full variable domain (outside the CDR3, taken from reference TRBV19 and TRBJ1-2): DGGITQSPKYLFRKEGQNVTLSCEQNLNHDAMYWYRQDPGQGLRLIYYSQIVNDFQKGDIAEGYSVSREKKESFPLTVTSAQKNPTAFYLCASSIDVQGRGYTFGSGTRLTVV.

The CDR3 DNA reads as TGTGCCAGCAGGGACAACATGAACACTGAAGCTTTCTTT. It encodes CASRDNMNTEAFF. This chain connects TRBV6-4 to TRBJ1-1; TRBD1 is a possible D gene (5 bases). The CDR3 runs 13 residues. The V gene lost 6 bases and the J gene lost 0 bases, with 8 bases spanning the gap. Looked up from germline, CDR1 is MRHNA and CDR2 is SNTAGT.